The sequence of this TCR beta chain was determined in a study of cytomegalovirus exposure and HLA in healthy donors. Findings and limits, study-wide: Presence/absence results assume similar sequencing depth per donor, which may not hold. The classifier, whose performance was assessed in both the original and validation cohorts, reportedly diagnosed cytomegalovirus status with high specificity and sensitivity.

The PCR made use of 60 Vbeta and 13 Jbeta primers. The protocol was immunoSEQ multiplex PCR, while the TCRdb copy is restricted to in-frame clones and leaves out a portion. The sample carries about 190,000 clones, around 85% recorded once. Healthy individuals who donated bone marrow served as the donors. In regard to this clone: What it recognizes is unknown.

Sequences were obtained from PBMCs. This receptor was obtained from a man between 50 and 59 years old in good health and CMV-seronegative.

DNA for the CDR3: TGCAGCGTTGAGGGATTTGCGGGATATTGGACCCAGTACTTC. It encodes CSVEGFAGYWTQYF. The rearrangement joins TRBV29-1 to TRBJ2-5, with D perhaps matching TRBD2 (6 bases). The CDR3 has 14 residues. Germline CDR1 SQVTM, CDR2 ANQGSEA. Trimming removed 3 bases from V and 7 bases from J, with 18 bases in between.